This T cell receptor (beta chain) was observed in a study of blood T cell repertoires in COVID-19. The wider study: The study drew acute and convalescent COVID-19 samples from the United States, Italy and Spain. Nucleic acid was either cDNA or gDNA, and it came from T cells, B-cell-depleted T cells, or PBMCs.

Libraries were prepared by immunoSEQ multiplex PCR; TCRdb keeps only in-frame clonotypes and omits some of them. The sample lists hundreds of thousands of clones, approximately 88% occurring once. This clone appeared a few times. Cohort assignment relied on participant-reported clinical history. This CDR3 region has 15 residues. Germline CDR1 SGHDT, CDR2 YYEEEE. The V and J ends lost 2 bases and 3 bases respectively, with 12 bases between them. V usage is TRBV5-6 and J usage is TRBJ1-5, with D maybe TRBD1 (5 bases). The specimen was PBMCs or T cells enriched from blood (not recorded which). This clonotype was sampled from a woman aged 35 to 49 with acute COVID-19. The CDR3 loop reads CASSFREGLNQPQHF. The CDR3 bases are TGTGCCAGCAGCTTTCGGGAGGGGCTCAATCAGCCCCAGCATTTT.